Listed below are T cell receptor beta chains from one sample, sequenced in a study of PD-1 blockade in classical Hodgkin lymphoma. Clones were read by immunoSEQ multiplex PCR, and TCRdb kept only the in-frame ones, dropping some. The table shows roughly 92,000 clones, with more than 90% occurring only once. Source: peripheral blood mononuclear cells (PBMCs), taken at baseline. The receptor set was obtained from a human donor with classical Hodgkin lymphoma. The CDR3 runs from the conserved cysteine through the conserved F or W. Fields, in order: V gene, clone size, D gene, J gene, CDR3 protein, CDR3 DNA. The D gene is left open where the match is weak. Size is stated for part of the rows, as once, few or many counts, or as a class when the clone is expanded.

>TRBV5-1|.|.|TRBJ1-4
CASSLEATELFF
TGCGCCAGCAGCTTGGAGGCGACGGAACTGTTTTTT
>TRBV2|.|TRBD1|TRBJ2-2
CASSPTGDMGELFF
TGTGCCAGCAGTCCGACAGGGGATATGGGGGAGCTGTTTTTT
>TRBV9|few|.|TRBJ1-5
CASSVGGNSGQPQHF
TGTGCCAGCAGCGTAGGCGGGAACAGCGGTCAGCCCCAGCATTTT
>TRBV5-4|.|.|TRBJ1-1
CASSLDAGNPEAFF
TGTGCCAGCAGCTTGGACGCGGGGAATCCCGAAGCTTTCTTT
>TRBV5-1|.|.|TRBJ2-7
CASSPDRDNSYEQYF
TGCGCCAGCAGCCCAGACCGGGACAACTCCTACGAGCAGTACTTC
>TRBV5-8|.|.|TRBJ1-5
CASSLAIWGPQHF
TGTGCCAGCAGCTTGGCCATTTGGGGACCCCAGCATTTT
>TRBV18|.|.|TRBJ1-1
CASSPPGGLGNTEAFF
TGTGCCAGCTCACCACCGGGGGGGCTCGGGAACACTGAAGCTTTCTTT
>TRBV28|.|.|TRBJ1-2
CASSLYEAIVGYGYTF
TGTGCCAGCAGTTTATATGAAGCTATCGTTGGATATGGCTACACCTTC
>TRBV6-1|.|.|TRBJ1-4
CASSETIATNEKLFF
TGTGCCAGCAGTGAGACGATCGCAACTAATGAAAAACTGTTTTTT
>TRBV27|.|TRBD1|TRBJ2-7
CASIRTGSYEQYF
TGTGCCAGCATCAGGACAGGGTCCTACGAGCAGTACTTC
>TRBV5-1|.|.|TRBJ1-2
CASSYDSGTDYGYTF
TGCGCCAGCAGCTACGACTCCGGGACGGACTATGGCTACACCTTC
>TRBV11-3|.|.|TRBJ1-1
CASSLAGESNTEAFF
TGTGCCAGCAGCTTAGCGGGGGAATCGAACACTGAAGCTTTCTTT
>TRBV2|.|.|TRBJ2-7
CASSEYQGMAYEQYF
TGTGCCAGCAGTGAATACCAGGGGATGGCCTACGAGCAGTACTTC
>TRBV10-3|.|TRBD1|TRBJ1-5
CAISTDRGINQPQHF
TGTGCCATCAGTACGGACAGGGGGATCAATCAGCCCCAGCATTTT